The clone carrying this TCR beta chain was seen a few times. The sample belongs to a study of blood T cell repertoires in COVID-19. Germline-derived CDR1 and CDR2 are SEHNR and FQNEAQ (reference sequence). The CDR3 has 14 amino acids. J gave up 2 bases and V 5 bases, and 4 bases lay outside the gene matches. Measured with immunoSEQ multiplex PCR; TCRdb has only the in-frame clones, and not every one. Of a few hundred thousand clones listed, 80% to 90% are singletons. This sequence joins TRBV7-9 and TRBJ2-7, with TRBD1 matching 9 bases. The sequence was obtained from a man in his forties with acute or convalescent COVID-19. The sample comprised peripheral blood. The CDR3 sequence is CASSPGQGPYEQYF. Written as DNA, the CDR3 is TGTGCCAGCAGCCCCGGACAGGGGCCCTACGAGCAGTACTTC.